This T cell receptor (beta chain) is from a study of somatic mutations in cytotoxic T cells in rheumatoid arthritis. Assay used: immunoSEQ multiplex PCR; TCRdb lists only in-frame clones, some missing. The sample shows 21,000 or so clones, approximately 80% of them seen only once. Germline CDR1 reads LNHDA; CDR2 reads SQIVND (reference sequence). Trimming shortened V by 3 bases and J by 6 bases, and 12 bases separated the two germline ends. CDR3 length equals 13 residues. Material for sequencing was CD8+ T cells sorted from blood. The receptor comes from an adult with rheumatoid arthritis. The chain employs TRBV19 and TRBJ2-7; unclear D gene. The CDR3 DNA is TGTGCCAGTAGTATCGCCCATATGACCGAGCAGTACTTC. Encoded protein: CASSIAHMTEQYF. The full variable domain, its missing parts supplied by reference TRBV19 and TRBJ2-7, is DGGITQSPKYLFRKEGQNVTLSCEQNLNHDAMYWYRQDPGQGLRLIYYSQIVNDFQKGDIAEGYSVSREKKESFPLTVTSAQKNPTAFYLCASSIAHMTEQYFGPGTRLTVT.